Listed below are T cell receptor beta chains from one sample, sequenced in a study of response to subunit inactivated influenza vaccine. TCRdb ran MiXCR on the RT-PCR reads and lists one entry per CDR3 protein. The sample records 500,000 to 550,000 distinct CDR3 sequences, 20% to 25% being singletons. These data also formed part of another study, on T cells expressing NK-cell markers.

This specimen consisted of CD4+ T cells sorted from PBMCs, obtained 11 to 12 days after vaccination. Receptors originate from a man between 50 and 59 years old who received an inactivated influenza vaccine. CDR3s include the opening cysteine and the closing phenylalanine or tryptophan. Each record gives: J gene, V gene, CDR3 protein.

TRBJ2-1,TRBV18,CASSPDSASMSEQFF
TRBJ1-3,TRBV28,CASSVSGLATGNTIYF
TRBJ2-1,TRBV28,CASRRLWSSYNEQFF
TRBJ2-5,TRBV5-1,CASSVGTSRSETQYF
TRBJ2-3,TRBV7-6,CASSPLAGGMTDTQYF
TRBJ1-2,TRBV7-2,CASSSRTGAYGYTF
TRBJ2-6,TRBV6-1,CASTGSSGANVLTF
TRBJ2-3,TRBV12-3/TRBV12-4,CASRPGGSTDTQYF
TRBJ1-6,TRBV28,CASSLVQSPLHF
TRBJ1-6,TRBV4-2,CASSQEQAYNSPLHF
TRBJ2-3,TRBV29-1,CSVAGSDTQYF
TRBJ1-4,TRBV24-1,CATPGQGDEKLFF
TRBJ2-5,TRBV20-1,CSARIGQETQYF
TRBJ2-3,TRBV24-1,CATSDSRGGSTDTQYF
TRBJ2-4,TRBV5-8,CATSIGGDKNIQYF
TRBJ2-3,TRBV5-6,CASSLPDRGSTDTQYF
TRBJ2-1,TRBV11-1,CASSLRRGQSGSYNEQFF
TRBJ1-2,TRBV5-1,CASSIGTANYGYTF
TRBJ1-5,TRBV20-1,CSAREPPDRGGNQPQHF
TRBJ1-5,TRBV6-2/TRBV6-3,CASRDSNSNQPQHF
TRBJ1-2,TRBV12-3/TRBV12-4,CASSLKTGYGYTF
TRBJ1-3,TRBV20-1,CSAYSSGNTIYF
TRBJ2-1,TRBV6-2/TRBV6-3,CASSYPTRDNEQFF
TRBJ1-5,TRBV12-3/TRBV12-4,CASTGVNQPQHF
TRBJ2-6,TRBV7-8,CASSLKVSGQSGANVLTF
TRBJ2-6,TRBV7-3,CASSSGITGANVLTF
TRBJ2-5,TRBV28,CASLGASGGSRETQYF
TRBJ2-7,TRBV20-1,CSSGQVTYEQYF
TRBJ2-1,TRBV7-2,CASSLYGSGTPPGEQFF
TRBJ1-1,TRBV7-6,CASSLGGGGGSEAFF
TRBJ1-4,TRBV20-1,CSAIQEKLFF
TRBJ2-1,TRBV6-2/TRBV6-3,CASSQFQKALNEQFF
TRBJ2-2,TRBV12-3/TRBV12-4,CASSLRTGTGELFF
TRBJ2-2,TRBV4-1,CASSQELYTGELFF